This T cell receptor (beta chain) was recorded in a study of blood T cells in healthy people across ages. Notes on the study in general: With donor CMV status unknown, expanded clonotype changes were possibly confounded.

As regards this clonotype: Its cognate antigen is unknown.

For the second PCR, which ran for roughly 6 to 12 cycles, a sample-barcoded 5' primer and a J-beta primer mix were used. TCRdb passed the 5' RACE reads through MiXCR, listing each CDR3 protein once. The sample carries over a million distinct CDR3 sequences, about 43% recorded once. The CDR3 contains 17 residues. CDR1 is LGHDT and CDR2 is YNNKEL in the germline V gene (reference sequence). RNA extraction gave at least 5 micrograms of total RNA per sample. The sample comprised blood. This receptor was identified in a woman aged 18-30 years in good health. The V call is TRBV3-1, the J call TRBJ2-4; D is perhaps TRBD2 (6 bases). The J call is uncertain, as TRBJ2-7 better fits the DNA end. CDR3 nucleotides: TGTGCCAGCAGCCAGGAGGGACTTCTCTGTCTCGTGTACGAGCAGTACTTC. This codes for CASSQEGLLCLVYEQYF.